This T cell receptor beta chain is from a study of identical twins. To note about this clonotype: Antigen: not known.

CDR1 and CDR2 (germline): SGHDN, FVKESK. J lost 5 bases, V lost 4 bases, and 9 bases had no gene match. The CDR3 length is 16 residues. TCRdb ran MiXCR on the 5' RACE reads and lists one entry per CDR3 protein. Here the sample spans around 570,000 distinct CDR3 sequences, nearly 10% being singletons. Broader study findings: The presence of invariant MAIT and iNKT cells could partly confound analyses of zero-insertion sequences.

This sample also belongs to another study, concerning yellow fever vaccine responses in identical twins.

Sample: PBMCs. This receptor was taken from a woman under 30 in good health. This chain uses TRBV14 with TRBJ2-1, with 9 bases aligning to TRBD1. CDR3 amino acids: CASSPEPGQGHNEQFF. The DNA for the CDR3 is TGTGCCAGCAGCCCTGAACCGGGACAGGGCCACAATGAGCAGTTCTTC.